This T cell receptor beta chain emerged from a study of blood T cell repertoires in COVID-19. Using immunoSEQ multiplex PCR, the repertoire was profiled, and TCRdb retains in-frame clones only, with some absent. Of more than 20,000 clones in the sample, roughly 90% were seen once. Germline assignment: CDR1 MNHEY and CDR2 SVGAGI. The CDR3 length is 14 residues. V was pared by 2 bases and J by 6 bases, with 7 bases of the junction left unmatched. The receptor comes from a woman aged 55-70 years with active COVID-19. The chain couples TRBV6-5 to TRBJ2-7; 7 nucleotides match TRBD1. The sample comprised peripheral blood. In nucleotides, the CDR3 is TGTGCCAGCAGTTACGGCCAGGGGGTAGTCGAGCAGTACTTC. It specifies CASSYGQGVVEQYF.